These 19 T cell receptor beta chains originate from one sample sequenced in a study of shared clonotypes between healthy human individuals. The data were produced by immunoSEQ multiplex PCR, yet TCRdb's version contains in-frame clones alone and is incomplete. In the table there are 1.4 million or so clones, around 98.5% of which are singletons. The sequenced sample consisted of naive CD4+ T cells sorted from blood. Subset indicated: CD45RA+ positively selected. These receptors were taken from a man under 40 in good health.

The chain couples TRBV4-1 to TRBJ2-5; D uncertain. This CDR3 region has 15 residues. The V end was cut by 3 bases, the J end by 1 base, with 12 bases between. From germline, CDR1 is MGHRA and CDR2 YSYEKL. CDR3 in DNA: TGCGCCAGCAGCCACTTCCTTGCGACCCAAGAGACCCAGTACTTC. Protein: CASSHFLATQETQYF.

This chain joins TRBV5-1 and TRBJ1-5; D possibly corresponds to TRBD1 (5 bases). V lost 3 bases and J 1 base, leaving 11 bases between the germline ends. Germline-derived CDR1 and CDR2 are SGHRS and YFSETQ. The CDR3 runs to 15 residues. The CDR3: CASSSGLDSNQPQHF. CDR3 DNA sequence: TGCGCCAGCAGCTCGGGGCTTGACAGCAATCAGCCCCAGCATTTT.

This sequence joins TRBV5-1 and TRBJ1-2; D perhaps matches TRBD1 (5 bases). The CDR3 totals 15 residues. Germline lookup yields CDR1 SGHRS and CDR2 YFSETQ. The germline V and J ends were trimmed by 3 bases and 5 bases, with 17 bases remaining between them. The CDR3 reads CASSYDSTGEYGYTF. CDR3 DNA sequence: TGCGCCAGCAGCTACGATTCCACGGGGGAATATGGCTACACCTTC.

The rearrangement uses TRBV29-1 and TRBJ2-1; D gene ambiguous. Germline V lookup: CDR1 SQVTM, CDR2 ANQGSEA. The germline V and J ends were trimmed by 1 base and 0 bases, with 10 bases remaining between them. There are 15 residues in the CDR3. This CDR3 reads CSVEGRWGSYNEQFF. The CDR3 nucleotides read TGCAGCGTTGAAGGCAGGTGGGGCTCCTACAATGAGCAGTTCTTC.

The CDR3 reads CASGAGASWQPQHF. The CDR3 DNA reads as TGCGCCAGCGGTGCGGGGGCGAGTTGGCAGCCCCAGCATTTT. The V and J genes are TRBV10-2 and TRBJ1-5; the D gene is possibly TRBD1 (6 bases). The V and J ends lost 8 bases and 7 bases respectively, with 18 bases between them. Germline CDR1 WSHSY, CDR2 SAAADI. CDR3 length equals 14 residues.

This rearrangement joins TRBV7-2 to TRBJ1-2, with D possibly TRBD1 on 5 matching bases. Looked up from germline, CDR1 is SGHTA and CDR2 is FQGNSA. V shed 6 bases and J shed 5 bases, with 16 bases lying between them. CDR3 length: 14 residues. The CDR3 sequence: CASSETGVWYGYTF. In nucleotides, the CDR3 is TGTGCCAGCAGTGAGACGGGGGTTTGGTATGGCTACACCTTC.

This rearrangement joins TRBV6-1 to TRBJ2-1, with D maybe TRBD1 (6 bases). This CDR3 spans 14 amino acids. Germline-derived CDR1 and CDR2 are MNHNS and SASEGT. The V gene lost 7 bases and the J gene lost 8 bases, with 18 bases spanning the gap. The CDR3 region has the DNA TGTGCCAGCATACAGGGTGGTAGTCGAGATGAGCAGTTCTTC. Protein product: CASIQGGSRDEQFF.

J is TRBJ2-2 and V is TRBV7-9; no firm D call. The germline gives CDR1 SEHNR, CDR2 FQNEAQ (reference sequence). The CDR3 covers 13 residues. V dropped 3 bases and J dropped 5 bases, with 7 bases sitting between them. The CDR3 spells CASSFSKTGELFF. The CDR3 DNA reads TGTGCCAGCAGCTTTTCTAAGACCGGGGAGCTGTTTTTT.

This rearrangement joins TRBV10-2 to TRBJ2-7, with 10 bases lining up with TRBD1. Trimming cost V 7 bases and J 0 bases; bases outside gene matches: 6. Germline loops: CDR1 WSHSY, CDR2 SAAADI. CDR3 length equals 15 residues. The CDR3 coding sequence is TGCGCCAGCAATTCCGGGACAGGGGACTCCTACGAGCAGTACTTC. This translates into CASNSGTGDSYEQYF.

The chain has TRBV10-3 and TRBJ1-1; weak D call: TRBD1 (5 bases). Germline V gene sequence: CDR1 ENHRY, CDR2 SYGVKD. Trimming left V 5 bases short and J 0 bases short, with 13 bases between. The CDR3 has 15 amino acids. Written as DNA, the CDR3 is TGTGCCATCAGTTCCCGCCGGGGGATGAACACTGAAGCTTTCTTT. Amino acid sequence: CAISSRRGMNTEAFF.

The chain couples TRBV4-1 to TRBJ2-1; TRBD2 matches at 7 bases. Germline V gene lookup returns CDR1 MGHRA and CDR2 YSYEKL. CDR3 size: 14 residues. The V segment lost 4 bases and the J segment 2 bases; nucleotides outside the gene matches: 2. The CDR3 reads CASSLRETYNEQFF. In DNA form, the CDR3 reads TGCGCCAGCAGCCTGCGGGAGACCTACAATGAGCAGTTCTTC.

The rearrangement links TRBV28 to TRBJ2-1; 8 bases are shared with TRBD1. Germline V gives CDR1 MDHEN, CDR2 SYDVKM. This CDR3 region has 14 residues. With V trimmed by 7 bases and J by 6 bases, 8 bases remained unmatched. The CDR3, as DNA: TGTGCCAGCAATACTCCAGGACAGGGCAATGAGCAGTTCTTC. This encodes CASNTPGQGNEQFF.

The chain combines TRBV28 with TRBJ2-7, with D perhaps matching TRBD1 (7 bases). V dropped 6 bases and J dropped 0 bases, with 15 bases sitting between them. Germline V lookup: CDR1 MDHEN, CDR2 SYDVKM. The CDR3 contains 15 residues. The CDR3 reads CASSSAGQSSYEQYF. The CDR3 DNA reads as TGTGCCAGCAGCAGTGCGGGACAGAGCTCCTACGAGCAGTACTTC.

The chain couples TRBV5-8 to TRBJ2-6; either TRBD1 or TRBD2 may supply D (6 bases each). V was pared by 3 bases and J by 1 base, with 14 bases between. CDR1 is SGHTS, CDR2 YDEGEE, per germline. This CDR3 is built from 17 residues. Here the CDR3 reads CASSSGGGTSGANVLTF. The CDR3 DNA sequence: TGTGCCAGCAGCTCCGGAGGGGGGACGTCTGGGGCCAACGTCCTGACTTTC.

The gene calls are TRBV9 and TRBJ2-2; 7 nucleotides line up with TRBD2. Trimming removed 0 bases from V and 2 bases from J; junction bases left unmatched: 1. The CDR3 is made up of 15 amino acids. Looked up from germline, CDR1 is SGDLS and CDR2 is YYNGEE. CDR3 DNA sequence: TGTGCCAGCAGCGTAGGGACTAGAAACACCGGGGAGCTGTTTTTT. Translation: CASSVGTRNTGELFF.

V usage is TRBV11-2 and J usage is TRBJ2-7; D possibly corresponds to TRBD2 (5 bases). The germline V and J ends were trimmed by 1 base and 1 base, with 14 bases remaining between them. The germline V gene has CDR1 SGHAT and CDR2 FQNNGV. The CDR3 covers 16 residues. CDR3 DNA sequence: TGTGCCAGCAGCTTAGGAACGTTCCCGGGGTCCTACGAGCAGTACTTC. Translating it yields CASSLGTFPGSYEQYF.

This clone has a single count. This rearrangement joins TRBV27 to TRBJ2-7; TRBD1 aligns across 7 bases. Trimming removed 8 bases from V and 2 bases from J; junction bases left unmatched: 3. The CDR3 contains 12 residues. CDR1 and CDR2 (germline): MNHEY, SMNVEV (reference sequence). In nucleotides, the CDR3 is TGTGCCAGCCGGGACAGAGCCTACGAGCAGTACTTC. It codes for CASRDRAYEQYF.

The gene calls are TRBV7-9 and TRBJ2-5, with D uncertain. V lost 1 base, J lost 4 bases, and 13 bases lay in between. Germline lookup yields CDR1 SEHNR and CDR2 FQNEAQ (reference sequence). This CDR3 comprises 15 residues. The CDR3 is CASSLGSLGGETQYF. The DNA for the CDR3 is TGTGCCAGCAGCTTAGGATCCCTAGGCGGAGAGACCCAGTACTTC.

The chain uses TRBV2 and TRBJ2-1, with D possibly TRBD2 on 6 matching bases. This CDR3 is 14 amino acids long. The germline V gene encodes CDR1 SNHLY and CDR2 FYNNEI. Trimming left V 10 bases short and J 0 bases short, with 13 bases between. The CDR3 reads CATLPGLSYNEQFF. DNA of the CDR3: TGTGCCACCCTTCCGGGACTCTCCTACAATGAGCAGTTCTTC.